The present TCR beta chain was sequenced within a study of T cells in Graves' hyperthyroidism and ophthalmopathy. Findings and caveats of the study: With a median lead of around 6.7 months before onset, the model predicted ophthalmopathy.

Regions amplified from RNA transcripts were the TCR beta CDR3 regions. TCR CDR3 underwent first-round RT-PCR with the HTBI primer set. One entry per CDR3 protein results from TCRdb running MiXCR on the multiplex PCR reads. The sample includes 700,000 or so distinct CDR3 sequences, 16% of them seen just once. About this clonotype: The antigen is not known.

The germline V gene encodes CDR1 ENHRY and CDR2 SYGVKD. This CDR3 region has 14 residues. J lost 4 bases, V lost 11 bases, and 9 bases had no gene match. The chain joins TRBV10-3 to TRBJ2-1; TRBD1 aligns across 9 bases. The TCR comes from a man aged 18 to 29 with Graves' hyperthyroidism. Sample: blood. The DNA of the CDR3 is TGTGCCTCACTCCTTGGACAGGGGTACAATGAGCAGTTCTTC. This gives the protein CASLLGQGYNEQFF.